The present T cell receptor (beta chain) was sequenced within a study of breast tumors, draining lymph nodes, adjacent tissues. TCRdb called the multiplex PCR reads again in MiXCR, with one record for every CDR3 protein. The repertoire includes tens of thousands of distinct CDR3 sequences, about 21% of them detected once, and about 8% sits in the top ten. This clonotype was recorded many times. Its specificity is not known. Study-wide findings and caveats: Tumor repertoires ranked between lymph nodes and nontumor tissue in diversity, with V and J gene preferences. The data were judged consistent with most tumor T cells coming from lymph node and expanding in tumor. Tumor T cell lymph node origin was a supported hypothesis, not proven. Luminal-like breast cancer showed significantly greater tumor-nontumor repertoire similarity than basal-like breast cancer did.

In germline, CDR1 is SNHLY, CDR2 FYNNEI. Trimming took off 6 bases at V and 2 bases at J, with 10 bases between the two ends. The CDR3 contains 13 residues. The material sequenced was breast tumor tissue. The receptor was derived from a female donor with breast cancer. Some clones in this sample may be carry-over from other donors' samples. The chain recombines TRBV2 with TRBJ2-5, with D tentatively TRBD1 or TRBD2 (5 bases each). This CDR3 reads CASRIWGQETQYF. The DNA for the CDR3 is TGTGCCAGCAGGATTTGGGGGCAAGAGACCCAGTACTTC.